What follows are 8 T cell receptor beta chains derived from one specimen sequenced in a study of shared clonotypes between healthy human individuals (dated by TCRdb to 2018 to 2020). Library generation was performed with the immunoSEQ multiplex PCR assay. TCRdb re-hosts the immuneACCESS table, in-frame sequences only. Its copies lack some clones; in the studies checked, an unresolved V gene accounts for under half of them, and the cause for the rest is not known. The sample has about 680,000 clones on record, 55% to 75% of them singletons. Jointly, the top ten make up 1.8% of the sample. The specimen sequenced was memory CD4+ T cells sorted from blood. The cell subset or site label for this specimen denotes: CD45RA-negative fraction. These receptor sequences come from a young woman in good health.

The CDR3 nucleotides are TGTGCCAGCAGTAGGGGACAGGCCGGGGGGTATTCTGGAAACACCATATATTTT. It codes for CASSRGQAGGYSGNTIYF. The J gene is TRBJ1-3, the V gene TRBV2, with TRBD1 matching 8 bases. The CDR3 consists of 18 residues. Trimming cost V 5 bases and J 1 base; bases outside gene matches: 13. Germline V gene data show CDR1 as SNHLY and CDR2 as FYNNEI.

This chain links TRBV5-1 with TRBJ1-4, with 9 bases that match TRBD1. The CDR3 length is 17 residues. With V trimmed by 4 bases and J by 1 base, 8 bases remained unmatched. The germline V gene encodes CDR1 SGHRS and CDR2 YFSETQ. This CDR3 is CASSTDRGGLTNEKLFF. CDR3 DNA sequence: TGCGCCAGCAGCACAGACAGGGGGGGCCTAACTAATGAAAAACTGTTTTTT.

This clone appeared a few times. The chain uses TRBV7-9 and TRBJ1-2; possibly TRBD1 for D (5 bases). There are 13 residues in the CDR3. The germline V gene encodes CDR1 SEHNR and CDR2 FQNEAQ (reference sequence). V was pared by 3 bases and J by 6 bases, with 11 bases between. The DNA for the CDR3 is TGTGCCAGCAGCTTGCAAGGGGAGGATGGCTACACCTTC. Its translation is CASSLQGEDGYTF.

The chain joins TRBV27 to TRBJ2-1, with D perhaps being TRBD1 or TRBD2 (5 bases each). With 5 bases removed from V and 7 bases from J, the gap between germline ends came to 15 bases. CDR1 is MNHEY, CDR2 SMNVEV, per germline (reference sequence). The CDR3 contains 14 residues. CDR3 in DNA: TGTGCCAGCAGTCCGAACAGGCCGGGGAATGAGCAGTTCTTC. Its protein product is CASSPNRPGNEQFF.

In DNA form, the CDR3 reads TGTGCCAGCAGGTTTAGTTGGGAGCTGTTTTTT. It codes for CASRFSWELFF. V usage is TRBV11-2 and J usage is TRBJ2-2; D uncertain. Per germline, CDR1 SGHAT and CDR2 FQNNGV. CDR3 size: 11 residues. V dropped 6 bases and J dropped 9 bases, with 8 bases sitting between them.

The chain links TRBV4-1 to TRBJ1-4; D may be TRBD1 (6 bases). The CDR3 covers 16 residues. Germline-derived CDR1 and CDR2 are MGHRA and YSYEKL. V was trimmed by 4 bases and J by 8 bases, leaving 20 bases between them. Written as DNA, the CDR3 is TGCGCCAGCAGCCGGACTAGTTACAGGGTCAAAGAAAAACTGTTTTTT. Amino acid sequence: CASSRTSYRVKEKLFF.

The genes are TRBV19 and TRBJ2-3; 7 bases align to TRBD1. Germline V lookup: CDR1 LNHDA, CDR2 SQIVND (reference sequence). This CDR3 comprises 14 residues. Losses at the gene ends were 8 bases for V and 2 bases for J; bases not matched to a gene: 7. The CDR3, as DNA: TGTGCCAGTTGTCCGGGACAGAACACAGATACGCAGTATTTT. Its translation is CASCPGQNTDTQYF.

The chain links TRBV20-1 to TRBJ2-1; D remains unclear. CDR3 length equals 11 residues. With 1 base removed from V and 9 bases from J, the gap between germline ends came to 7 bases. Germline V gene data show CDR1 as DFQATT and CDR2 as SNEGSKA (reference sequence). CDR3 DNA: TGCAGTGCTAGAGGGACGTCTGAGCAGTTCTTC. Its protein product is CSARGTSEQFF.